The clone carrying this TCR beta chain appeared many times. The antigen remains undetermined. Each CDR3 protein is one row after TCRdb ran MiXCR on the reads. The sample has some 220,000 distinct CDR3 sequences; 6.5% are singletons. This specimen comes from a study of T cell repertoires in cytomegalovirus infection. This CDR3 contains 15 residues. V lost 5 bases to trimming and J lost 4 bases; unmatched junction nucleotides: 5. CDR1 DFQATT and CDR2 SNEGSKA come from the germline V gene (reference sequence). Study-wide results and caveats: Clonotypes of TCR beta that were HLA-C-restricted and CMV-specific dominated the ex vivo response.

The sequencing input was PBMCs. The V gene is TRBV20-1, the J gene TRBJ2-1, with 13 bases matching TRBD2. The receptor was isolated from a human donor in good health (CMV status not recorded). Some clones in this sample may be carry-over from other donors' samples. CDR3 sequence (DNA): TGCAGTGCTCAGCCGGGACTAGCGGGATACAATGAGCAGTTCTTC. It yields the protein CSAQPGLAGYNEQFF.